Sequencing of this T cell receptor beta chain was carried out in a study of graft-versus-host responses after intestinal transplantation. On the study more broadly: Transplant recipients had multivisceral, liver-intestinal, or isolated intestinal grafts. All of the recipients had induction that used anti-thymocyte globulin, then tacrolimus and steroids for roughly three years. General study findings and limits: Individuals who had graft-donor T cell macrochimerism had allografts that showed high graft-versus-host to host-versus-graft clonal ratios. Some GvH clones were seen earlier in gut or blood, suggesting intestinal origin.

The V and J ends lost 1 base and 5 bases respectively, with 16 bases between them. The CDR3 consists of 16 residues. Germline lookup yields CDR1 SGHTA and CDR2 FQGNSA. A word on this clone: The antigen is not known.

Generated by immunoSEQ multiplex PCR, the TCRdb table keeps only in-frame clones and is missing some. This sample carries more than 45,000 clones, around 90% of them seen once, and the ten largest clones take roughly 2.8%. V gene TRBV7-2 combines with J gene TRBJ2-3; tentatively, D is TRBD2 (6 bases). Material: PBMCs, obtained almost 120 days after intestinal transplantation. This TCR was sampled from a human patient who received an intestinal transplant, so some T cells may come from the graft donor. In DNA, the CDR3 is TGTGCCAGCAGCTTAGGGGCTACGGGAGAGGAAGATACGCAGTATTTT. Translating it yields CASSLGATGEEDTQYF.